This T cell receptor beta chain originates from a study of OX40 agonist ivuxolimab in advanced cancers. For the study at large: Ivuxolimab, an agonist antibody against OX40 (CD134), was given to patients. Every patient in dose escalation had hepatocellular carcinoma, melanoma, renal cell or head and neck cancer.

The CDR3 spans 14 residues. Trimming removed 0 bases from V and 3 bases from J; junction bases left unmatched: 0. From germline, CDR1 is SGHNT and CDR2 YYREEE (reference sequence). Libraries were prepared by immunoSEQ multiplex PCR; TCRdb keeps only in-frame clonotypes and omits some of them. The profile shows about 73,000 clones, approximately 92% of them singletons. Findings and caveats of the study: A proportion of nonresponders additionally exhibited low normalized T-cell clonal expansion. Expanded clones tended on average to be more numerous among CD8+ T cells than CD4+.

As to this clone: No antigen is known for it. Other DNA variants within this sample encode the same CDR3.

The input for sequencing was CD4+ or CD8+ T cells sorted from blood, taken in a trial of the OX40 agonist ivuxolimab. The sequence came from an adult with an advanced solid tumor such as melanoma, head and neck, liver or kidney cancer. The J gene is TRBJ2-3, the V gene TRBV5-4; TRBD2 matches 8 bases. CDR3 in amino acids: CASSLASGTDTQYF. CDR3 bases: TGTGCCAGCAGCTTGGCTAGCGGGACAGATACGCAGTATTTT.